A selection of T cell receptor beta chains follows, all from one sample in a study of blood T cell repertoires in COVID-19. Sequencing used immunoSEQ multiplex PCR; TCRdb keeps in-frame clones, though not all of them. The table has roughly 90,000 clones, roughly 88% seen once. Input material: peripheral blood. The receptors were sampled from a human donor with active COVID-19. The donor label of this sample is uncertain. CDR3s leave out the opening cysteine and the closing phenylalanine or tryptophan. A D gene is named only where the DNA matches it firmly.

V gene	D gene	J gene	CDR3 protein
TRBV29-1	TRBD1	TRBJ2-5	SVGPGTGAETQY
TRBV28	TRBD1	TRBJ2-2	ASIRDRAATGELF
TRBV15	TRBD2	TRBJ2-5	ATSSSGGRQETQY
TRBV6-2/TRBV6-3	TRBD1	TRBJ1-1	ASSYRGTGESAF
TRBV25-1	TRBD2	TRBJ2-7	ASEGRGAGSYEQY
TRBV2	.	TRBJ2-3	ASRPRQGGADTQY
TRBV7-9	.	TRBJ2-7	ASSPRTEAYEQY
TRBV28	.	TRBJ2-3	ASSQTDRSTDTQY
TRBV28	TRBD1	TRBJ1-2	ASGNRGLGYT
TRBV13	.	TRBJ2-7	ASSLATDRLRDEQY
TRBV6-5	.	TRBJ1-2	ASSYSRGLGGYT
TRBV18	TRBD1	TRBJ2-2	ASSSGQGGTGELF
TRBV29-1	.	TRBJ1-3	SVAGTGNTIY
TRBV18	.	TRBJ1-4	ASSPGQGGEKLF
TRBV15	TRBD1	TRBJ2-2	ATRTGQRTGELF
TRBV28	TRBD1	TRBJ2-7	ASRTGNRAYEQY
TRBV10-3	TRBD1	TRBJ1-1	AISEPGQGVTEAF
TRBV7-8	.	TRBJ1-1	ASRTTWDTEAF
TRBV7-8	TRBD1	TRBJ2-2	ASSFQGAHTGELF
TRBV28	.	TRBJ1-1	ASTLGAPNTEAF
TRBV12-5	TRBD1	TRBJ2-5	ASGFRQGPVYFQETQY
TRBV4-3	TRBD2	TRBJ2-3	ASSQGAGGADTQY
TRBV4-1	TRBD2	TRBJ2-1	ASNKAGGLPNEQF
TRBV7-3	TRBD2	TRBJ2-1	ASSLSGGFSYNEQF
TRBV5-8	.	TRBJ2-2	ASSLVAGTNTGELF
TRBV3-1/TRBV3-2	.	TRBJ2-1	ASSQVQGIDEQF
TRBV5-1	.	TRBJ2-5	ASSLAGQPQETQY
TRBV30	.	TRBJ2-1	AWSAYNEQF
TRBV5-1	.	TRBJ2-3	ASSLVGQGDTQY
TRBV5-1	TRBD1	TRBJ1-5	ASSLASSGQGARSNQPQH
TRBV5-5	.	TRBJ2-7	ASSISSYEQY
TRBV7-2	TRBD1	TRBJ1-1	ASSLPGTGGTEAF